This record covers a single T cell receptor (beta chain). Antigen: not known. V was shortened by 3 bases and J by 6 bases, with 18 bases between the two germline ends. This CDR3 has 17 amino acids. Germline values: CDR1 SEHNR, CDR2 FQNEAQ (reference sequence). The record originates from a study of cytomegalovirus exposure and HLA in healthy donors. Across the study: For the approximately 360 genotyped donors, about 79% fell within the Caucasian-associated ancestry cluster.

The PCR ran on 60 Vbeta and 13 Jbeta primers. TCRdb keeps only in-frame clones here, not all; method: immunoSEQ multiplex PCR. The sample has roughly 120,000 clones; 80% to 85% are singletons. Study-level results: TRBV6-2, TRBV6-3 and other indistinguishable V segments were excluded.

This TCR derives from a human donor in good health. Sequencing input: PBMCs. V is TRBV7-9 and J is TRBJ1-6, with D tentatively TRBD1 (6 bases). DNA of the CDR3: TGTGCCAGCAGCTTCGCAAGGGGGAGGGTGCGTAATTCACCCCTCCACTTT. This gives the protein CASSFARGRVRNSPLHF.